Listed below are T cell receptor beta chains from one sample, sequenced in a study of blood T cell repertoires in COVID-19. Measured with immunoSEQ multiplex PCR; TCRdb has only the in-frame clones, and not every one. The data hold about 190,000 clones, with approximately 84% observed a single time. The specimen was PBMCs or T cells enriched from blood (not recorded which). These receptors all stem from a woman aged 25 to 45 who had recovered from COVID-19. Each CDR3 is given without its conserved first and last residue.

J,V,CDR3
TRBJ1-1,TRBV4-1,ASSQGDNGEAF
TRBJ2-1,TRBV11-2,ASSLDYREGGGFNYNEQF
TRBJ1-4,TRBV11-2,ASSSRQGADRANEKLF
TRBJ2-5,TRBV3-1/TRBV3-2,ASSRRLAGLETQY
TRBJ1-1,TRBV29-1,SADRGLNTEAF
TRBJ2-4,TRBV19,ASSILGALAKNIQY
TRBJ1-4,TRBV30,AWAVVTNEKLF
TRBJ1-2,TRBV5-6,ASSLVGRGRVDYGYT
TRBJ2-2,TRBV5-4,ASSLIAGEDGELF
TRBJ1-3,TRBV19,ASSMGGPEWTIY
TRBJ1-4,TRBV2,ASIKDRNEKLF
TRBJ1-2,TRBV21-1,ASSKEVLAGGPYGYT
TRBJ2-7,TRBV9,ASSVGFVGAIYEQY
TRBJ1-6,TRBV6-5,ASRPGTRASPLH
TRBJ2-1,TRBV27,ASSLIGLAEYNEQF
TRBJ2-1,TRBV10-3,AISESGGAPEQF
TRBJ1-6,TRBV6-5,ASSLDRDHSPLH
TRBJ2-7,TRBV19,ASSLGQSYEQY
TRBJ1-5,TRBV19,ASSILQIGAGNQPQH
TRBJ1-2,TRBV27,ASSLVGNYGYT
TRBJ1-4,TRBV29-1,SVTISSREKLF
TRBJ2-3,TRBV28,ASSPQRTGITDTQY
TRBJ1-2,TRBV19,ASHTGGFGYT
TRBJ2-3,TRBV5-4,ASSFYRLATDTQY
TRBJ1-2,TRBV29-1,SVEDWGGEGDRGYT
TRBJ2-2,TRBV10-1,ASHRAGELF
TRBJ2-3,TRBV7-2,ASSPQGQTSTDTQY
TRBJ1-5,TRBV28,ASSLNRGEAQPQH
TRBJ1-1,TRBV29-1,SLADRVGAGSTEAF
TRBJ2-3,TRBV10-1,AIPTSVLCTQY
TRBJ2-7,TRBV6-1,ASSERTGESYEQY
TRBJ1-3,TRBV6-5,ASSHRDREGYTIY
TRBJ1-6,TRBV28,ASIPSWQGYNSPLH
TRBJ1-3,TRBV5-4,ASSLDRRAGNTIY
TRBJ2-1,TRBV9,ASSVATPSELHEQF
TRBJ2-7,TRBV2,ASSESAGRGEQY
TRBJ1-1,TRBV9,ASSVYSLDTEAF
TRBJ1-4,TRBV2,ASSLNDTPNEKLF
TRBJ2-3,TRBV7-9,ASSLGLAGGRTDTQY
TRBJ2-2,TRBV19,ASITGFGTGELF